These T cell receptor beta chains were read from a single sample in a study of Ad26.COV2.S vaccination and SARS-CoV-2 variants. TCRdb keeps only in-frame clones here, not all; method: immunoSEQ multiplex PCR. The sample shows 350,000 to 550,000 clones, roughly nine tenths of them seen only once. The source was peripheral blood, collected in a trial of Ad26.COV2.S vaccine versus placebo. These TCRs come from a person between 18 and 65 years old who received the Ad26.COV2.S COVID-19 vaccine or a placebo. CDR3s include the opening cysteine and the closing phenylalanine or tryptophan. D genes are given only for firm matches. Clone size appears in some rows only: once, few, many, or a class for an expanded clone.

V gene	clone size	J gene	D gene	CDR3 protein
TRBV2	NA	TRBJ1-2	NA	CASRWLEYGYTF
TRBV9	NA	TRBJ1-5	NA	CASSVDTGSNQPQHF
TRBV29-1	once	TRBJ2-1	NA	CSVDGGAYNEQFF
TRBV4-3	NA	TRBJ2-5	TRBD2	CASSQGWAREGQETQYF
TRBV29-1	NA	TRBJ2-1	NA	CSVEDPKSYNEQFF
TRBV5-1	once	TRBJ1-2	TRBD1	CASSLAPGGWYGYTF
TRBV19	NA	TRBJ1-5	NA	CASSIVGFNQPQHF
TRBV19	NA	TRBJ1-5	NA	CASSMKNQPQHF
TRBV5-1	NA	TRBJ2-1	NA	CASSRSTSLAYNEQFF
TRBV4-2	NA	TRBJ2-6	NA	CASSQVGRILSGANVLTF
TRBV7-7	NA	TRBJ2-5	TRBD2	CASSAAGVAETQYF
TRBV27	NA	TRBJ2-5	TRBD1	CASSATLTGAETQYF
TRBV10-3	NA	TRBJ2-1	NA	CAISESIGLNEQFF
TRBV5-8	NA	TRBJ2-1	NA	CASPFAVFGSVGTYNEQFF
TRBV14	NA	TRBJ2-1	TRBD1	CASSRRFGQGANEQFF
TRBV18	NA	TRBJ1-6	TRBD1	CASSRGQGALSPLHF
TRBV6-5	once	TRBJ2-4	NA	CASSWEAKNIQYF
TRBV4-2	NA	TRBJ1-6	NA	CASSQGRRDYNSPLHF
TRBV6-5	NA	TRBJ2-7	NA	CASSYSGMGPPYEQYF
TRBV4-1	NA	TRBJ1-4	NA	CASSQEAVGIRGTATNEKLFF
TRBV30	once	TRBJ1-6	NA	CAWGGSYNSPLHF
TRBV4-3	NA	TRBJ1-5	NA	CASSQERGSNQPQHF
TRBV29-1	NA	TRBJ1-3	NA	CSVRVSGVIGNTIYF
TRBV7-9	NA	TRBJ2-5	NA	CASSPSGSVGTQYF
TRBV7-2	NA	TRBJ1-2	NA	CASSLARPGHRTNYGYTF
TRBV2	NA	TRBJ2-7	TRBD2	CASSRRGAYEQYF
TRBV30	NA	TRBJ1-2	NA	CAWSVLHYGYTF
TRBV24-1	NA	TRBJ2-1	TRBD1	CATSDSGTGIFNEQFF
TRBV3-1/TRBV3-2	NA	TRBJ1-2	NA	CASSQDPAHGYGYTF
TRBV7-8	NA	TRBJ1-5	NA	CASSLSDPQPQHF
TRBV6-5	NA	TRBJ1-6	NA	CASSYWSGNPLHF
TRBV2	NA	TRBJ2-7	NA	CASSLPLPFTYEQYF
TRBV2	NA	TRBJ2-5	TRBD2	CASSKGLAGQETQYF
TRBV19	NA	TRBJ2-3	TRBD2	CASSRAGGGTDTQYF
TRBV7-8	NA	TRBJ2-3	NA	CASSLRSGLSTDTQYF
TRBV6-5	NA	TRBJ2-7	NA	CASNHPSSYEQYF
TRBV7-3	NA	TRBJ1-3	NA	CASSLTGSGSGNTIYF
TRBV28	NA	TRBJ1-5	NA	CASSAAGENSNQPQHF
TRBV28	NA	TRBJ2-7	NA	CASSPDISYEQYF
TRBV27	NA	TRBJ2-5	NA	CASSTRGRGETQYF
TRBV4-1	NA	TRBJ1-1	NA	CASSQGYVHPRAFF
TRBV4-3	NA	TRBJ2-2	NA	CASSQDPLGDKITNTGELFF
TRBV18	NA	TRBJ2-1	NA	CASSPPSGSSYNEQFF
TRBV29-1	NA	TRBJ1-2	NA	CSAGPRETGGYGYTF
TRBV6-5	NA	TRBJ1-2	NA	CASSYVGGSSEGYTF
TRBV7-2	NA	TRBJ2-7	NA	CASSLAYTDSYEQYF
TRBV21-1	few	TRBJ2-7	NA	CASSKKTTWAGSSYEQYF
TRBV19	few	TRBJ1-2	NA	CASTTDRDQGRGYTF
TRBV10-1	once	TRBJ2-2	NA	CASKEGGELFF
TRBV7-2	NA	TRBJ1-1	TRBD1	CASSWTGNTEAFF
TRBV4-3	NA	TRBJ1-5	NA	CASSPALGHQNQPQHF
TRBV9	NA	TRBJ2-1	NA	CASSVVASEDAEQFF
TRBV7-9	NA	TRBJ2-2	TRBD1	CASSLRGRANTGELFF
TRBV11-2	NA	TRBJ1-4	NA	CASSLDRATNEKLFF
TRBV13	once	TRBJ2-4	NA	CASSSTGYVTLGAKNIQYF